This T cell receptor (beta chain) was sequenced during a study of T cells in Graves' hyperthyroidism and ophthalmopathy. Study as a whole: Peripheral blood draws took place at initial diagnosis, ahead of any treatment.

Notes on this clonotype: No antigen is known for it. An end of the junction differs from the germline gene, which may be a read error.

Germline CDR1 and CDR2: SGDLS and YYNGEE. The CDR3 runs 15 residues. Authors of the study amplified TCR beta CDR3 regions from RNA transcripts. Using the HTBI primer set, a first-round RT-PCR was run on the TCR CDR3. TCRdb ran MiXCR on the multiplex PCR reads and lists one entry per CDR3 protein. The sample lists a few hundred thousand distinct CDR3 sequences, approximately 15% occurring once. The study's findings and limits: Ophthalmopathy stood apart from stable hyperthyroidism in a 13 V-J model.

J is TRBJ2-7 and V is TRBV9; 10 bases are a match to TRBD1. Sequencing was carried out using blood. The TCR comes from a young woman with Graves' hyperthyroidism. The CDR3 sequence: CASSVGQGMTYEQCF. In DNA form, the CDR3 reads TGTGCCAGCAGCGTGGGACAGGGGATGACCTACGAGCAGTGCTTC. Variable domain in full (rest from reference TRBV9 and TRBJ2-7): DSGVTQTPKHLITATGQRVTLRCSPRSGDLSVYWYQQSLDQGLQFLIQYYNGEERAKGNILERFSAQQFPDLHSELNLSSLELGDSALYFCASSVGQGMTYEQCFGPGTRLTVT.